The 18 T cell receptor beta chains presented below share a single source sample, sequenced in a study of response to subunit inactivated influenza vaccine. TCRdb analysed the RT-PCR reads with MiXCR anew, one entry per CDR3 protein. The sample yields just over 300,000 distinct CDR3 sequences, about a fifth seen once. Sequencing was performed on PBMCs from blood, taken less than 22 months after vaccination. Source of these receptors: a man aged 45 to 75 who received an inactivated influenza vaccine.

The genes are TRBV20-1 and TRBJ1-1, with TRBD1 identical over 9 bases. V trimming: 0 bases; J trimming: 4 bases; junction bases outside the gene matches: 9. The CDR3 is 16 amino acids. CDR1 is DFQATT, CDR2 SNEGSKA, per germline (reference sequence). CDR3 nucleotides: TGCAGTGCTAGAGACTTACTCCGGGACAGGGCCACTGAAGCTTTCTTT. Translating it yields CSARDLLRDRATEAFF.

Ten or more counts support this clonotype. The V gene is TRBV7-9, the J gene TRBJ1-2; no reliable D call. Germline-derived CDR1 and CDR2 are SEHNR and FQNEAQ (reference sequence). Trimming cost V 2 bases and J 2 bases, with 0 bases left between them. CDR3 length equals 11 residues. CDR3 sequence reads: CASSLNYGYTF. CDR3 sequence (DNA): TGTGCCAGCAGCTTAAACTATGGCTACACCTTC.

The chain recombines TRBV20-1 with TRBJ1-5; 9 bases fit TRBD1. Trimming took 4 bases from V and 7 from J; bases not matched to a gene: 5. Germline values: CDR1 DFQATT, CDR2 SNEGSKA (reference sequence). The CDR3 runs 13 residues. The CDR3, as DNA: TGCAGTGCTAACAGGGGGCTCGGGCAGCCCCAGCATTTT. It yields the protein CSANRGLGQPQHF.

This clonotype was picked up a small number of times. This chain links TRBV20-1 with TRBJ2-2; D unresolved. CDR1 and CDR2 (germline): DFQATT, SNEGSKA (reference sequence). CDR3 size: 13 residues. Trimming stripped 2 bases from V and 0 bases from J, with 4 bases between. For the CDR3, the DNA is TGCAGTGCTAGACAGGCGAACACCGGGGAGCTGTTTTTT. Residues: CSARQANTGELFF.

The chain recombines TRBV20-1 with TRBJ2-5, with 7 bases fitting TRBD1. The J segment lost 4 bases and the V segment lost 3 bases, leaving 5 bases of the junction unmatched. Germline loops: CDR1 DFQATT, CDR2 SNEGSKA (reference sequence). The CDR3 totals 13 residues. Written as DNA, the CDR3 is TGCAGTGCTAGCGCGACAGGGCTAGAGACCCAGTACTTC. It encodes CSASATGLETQYF.

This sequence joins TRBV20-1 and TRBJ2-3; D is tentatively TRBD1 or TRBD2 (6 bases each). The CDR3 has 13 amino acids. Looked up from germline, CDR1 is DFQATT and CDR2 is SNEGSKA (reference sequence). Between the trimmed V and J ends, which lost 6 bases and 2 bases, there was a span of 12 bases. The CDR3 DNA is TGCAGTGCCGCGGGACACCTCACAGATACGCAGTATTTT. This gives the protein CSAAGHLTDTQYF.

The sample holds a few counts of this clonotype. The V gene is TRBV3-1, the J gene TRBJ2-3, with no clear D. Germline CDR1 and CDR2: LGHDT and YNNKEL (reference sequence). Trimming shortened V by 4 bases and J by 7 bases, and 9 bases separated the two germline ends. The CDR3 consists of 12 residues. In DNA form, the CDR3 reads TGTGCCAGCAGCCCACAAGAAAATACGCAGTATTTT. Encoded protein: CASSPQENTQYF.

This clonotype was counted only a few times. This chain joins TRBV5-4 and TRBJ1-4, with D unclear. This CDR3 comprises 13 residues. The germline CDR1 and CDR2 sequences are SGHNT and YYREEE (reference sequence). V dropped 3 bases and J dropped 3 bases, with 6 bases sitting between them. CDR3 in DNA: TGTGCCAGCAGCTCGCTCGCTAATGAAAAACTGTTTTTT. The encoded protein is CASSSLANEKLFF.

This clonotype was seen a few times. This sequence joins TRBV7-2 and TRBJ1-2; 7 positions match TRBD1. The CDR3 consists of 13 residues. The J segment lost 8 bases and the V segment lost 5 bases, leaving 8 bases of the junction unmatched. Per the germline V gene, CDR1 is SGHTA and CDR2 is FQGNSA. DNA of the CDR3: TGTGCCAGCAGCCCCCAGGGGGGGGCCGGCTACACCTTC. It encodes CASSPQGGAGYTF.

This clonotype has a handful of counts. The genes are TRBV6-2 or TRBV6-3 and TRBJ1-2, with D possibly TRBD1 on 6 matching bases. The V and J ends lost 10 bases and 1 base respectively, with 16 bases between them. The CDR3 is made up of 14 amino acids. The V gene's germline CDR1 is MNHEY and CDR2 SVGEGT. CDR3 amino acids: CATGRDTNNYGYTF. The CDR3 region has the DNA TGTGCCACCGGTCGGGACACCAATAACTATGGCTACACCTTC.

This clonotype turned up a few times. The CDR3 sequence: CASSYTGGTQPQHF. The DNA of the CDR3 is TGTGCCAGCAGTTATACAGGGGGGACTCAGCCCCAGCATTTT. V and J are TRBV12-3 or TRBV12-4 and TRBJ1-5, with 8 bases fitting TRBD1. The CDR3 is made up of 14 amino acids. After removal of 4 bases from V and 6 bases from J, the junction contained 5 bases not matched to a gene.

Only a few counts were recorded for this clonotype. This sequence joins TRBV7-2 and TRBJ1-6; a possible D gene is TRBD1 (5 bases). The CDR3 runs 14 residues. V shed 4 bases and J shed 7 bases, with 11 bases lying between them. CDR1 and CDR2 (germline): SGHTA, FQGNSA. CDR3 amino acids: CASSWGVGNSPLHF. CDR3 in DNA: TGTGCCAGCAGCTGGGGGGTAGGGAATTCACCCCTCCACTTT.

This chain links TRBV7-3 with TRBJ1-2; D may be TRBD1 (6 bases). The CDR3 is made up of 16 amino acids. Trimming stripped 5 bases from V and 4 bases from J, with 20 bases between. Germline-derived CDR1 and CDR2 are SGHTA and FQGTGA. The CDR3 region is CASSPAGGARTYGYTF. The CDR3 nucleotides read TGTGCCAGCAGCCCAGCGGGGGGGGCTCGGACCTATGGCTACACCTTC. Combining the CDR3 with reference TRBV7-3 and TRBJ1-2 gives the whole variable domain GAGVSQTPSNKVTEKGKYVELRCDPISGHTALYWYRQSLGQGPEFLIYFQGTGAADDSGLPNDRFFAVRPEGSVSTLKIQRTERGDSAVYLCASSPAGGARTYGYTFGSGTRLTVV.

CDR3: CASSQETNSPLHF. The DNA for the CDR3 is TGTGCCAGCAGCCAAGAGACGAATTCACCCCTCCACTTT. V usage is TRBV3-1 and J usage is TRBJ1-6, with D hard to call. Trimming removed 0 bases at V and 7 bases at J, with 4 bases between. The CDR3 sequence is 13 residues long. The germline V gene encodes CDR1 LGHDT and CDR2 YNNKEL (reference sequence).

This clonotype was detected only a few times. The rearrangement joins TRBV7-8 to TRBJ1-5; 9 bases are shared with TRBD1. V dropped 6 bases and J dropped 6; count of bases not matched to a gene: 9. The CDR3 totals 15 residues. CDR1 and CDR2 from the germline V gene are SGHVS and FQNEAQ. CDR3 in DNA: TGTGCCAGCAGACATGAGACAGGGGGATTTCAGCCCCAGCATTTT. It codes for CASRHETGGFQPQHF.

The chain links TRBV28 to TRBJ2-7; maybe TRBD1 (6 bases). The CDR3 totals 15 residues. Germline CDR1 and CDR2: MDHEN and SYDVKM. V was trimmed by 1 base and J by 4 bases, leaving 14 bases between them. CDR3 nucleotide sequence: TGTGCCAGCAGTTTATCAGGGGTATTAGCGTACGAGCAGTACTTC. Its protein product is CASSLSGVLAYEQYF.

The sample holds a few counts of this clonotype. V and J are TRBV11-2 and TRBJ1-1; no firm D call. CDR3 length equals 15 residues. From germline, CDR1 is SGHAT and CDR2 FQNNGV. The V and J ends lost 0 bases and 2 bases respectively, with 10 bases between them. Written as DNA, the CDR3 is TGTGCCAGCAGCTTAGATCGGGAGCTTAACACTGAAGCTTTCTTT. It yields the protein CASSLDRELNTEAFF.

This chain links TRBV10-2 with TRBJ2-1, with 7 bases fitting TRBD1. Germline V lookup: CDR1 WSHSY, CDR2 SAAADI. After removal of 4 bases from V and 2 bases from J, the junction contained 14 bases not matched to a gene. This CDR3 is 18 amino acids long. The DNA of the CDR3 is TGCGCCAGCAGTGGAAAGACGCAAACGGGACAGACCTACAATGAGCAGTTCTTC. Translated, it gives CASSGKTQTGQTYNEQFF.